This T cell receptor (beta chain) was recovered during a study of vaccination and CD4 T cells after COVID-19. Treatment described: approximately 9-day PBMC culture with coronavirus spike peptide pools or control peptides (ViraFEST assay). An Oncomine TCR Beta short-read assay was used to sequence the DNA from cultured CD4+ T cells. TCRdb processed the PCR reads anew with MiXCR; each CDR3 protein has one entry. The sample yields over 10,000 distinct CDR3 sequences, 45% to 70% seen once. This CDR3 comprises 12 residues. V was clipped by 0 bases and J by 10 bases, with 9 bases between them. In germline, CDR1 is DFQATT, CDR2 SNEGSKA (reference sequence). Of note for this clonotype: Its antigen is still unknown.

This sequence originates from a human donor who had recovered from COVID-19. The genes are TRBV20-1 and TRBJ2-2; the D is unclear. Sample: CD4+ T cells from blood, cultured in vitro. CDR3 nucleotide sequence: TGCAGTGCTAGAGAGGAGCCGGCGGAGCTGTTTTTT. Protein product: CSAREEPAELFF.